The rows below give T cell receptor beta chains drawn from one sample of a study of T cell repertoires in ileal Crohn's disease. Profiled with immunoSEQ multiplex PCR; TCRdb holds only in-frame clones, not every one. The sample shows some 1,800 clones, roughly four fifths of them seen only once. The source material was ileal tissue. The source is an adult with Crohn's disease. CDR3s include the opening cysteine and the closing phenylalanine or tryptophan. The D gene is left open where the match is weak. Clone size is shown for a subset of rows, as once, few, many or a class of expanded clone.

J	D	size	V	DNA	CDR3
TRBJ1-1	TRBD1	NA	TRBV2	TGTGCCAGCAGTGGAGACAGGGGGCGGACTGAAGCTTTCTTT	CASSGDRGRTEAFF
TRBJ2-3	TRBD1	NA	TRBV13	TGTGCCAGCACCGACAGGGGCGCGGGTACGCAGTATTTT	CASTDRGAGTQYF
TRBJ1-2	NA	NA	TRBV27	TGTGCCAGCAGTCCCGGACAGACAGGCGGCTACACCTTC	CASSPGQTGGYTF
TRBJ1-1	NA	NA	TRBV29-1	TGCAGCGGGCGGGGCGGGCCGAACACTGAAGCTTTCTTT	CSGRGGPNTEAFF
TRBJ2-7	TRBD2	NA	TRBV7-9	TGTGCCAGCAGCTTATATAGCGGGGGTCTCTTCGAGCAGTACTTC	CASSLYSGGLFEQYF
TRBJ1-4	NA	few	TRBV10-3	TGTGCCATCAGTGAGTCCCCAGCAACTAATGAAAAACTGTTTTTT	CAISESPATNEKLFF
TRBJ2-7	NA	few	TRBV13	TGTGCCAGCAGCTTGGGACTGCAAACCTACGAGCAGTACTTC	CASSLGLQTYEQYF
TRBJ1-1	NA	once	TRBV4-3	TGCGCCAGCAGCCATCAAAGGGGTACTGAAGCTTTCTTT	CASSHQRGTEAFF
TRBJ2-7	TRBD1	large	TRBV19	TGTGCCAGTAGTACCAGGACAGGCGGAAACTACGAGCAGTACTTC	CASSTRTGGNYEQYF
TRBJ2-1	NA	once	TRBV7-2	TGTGCCAGCAGCTTCAGCAGGGGCGGTTCGGAGCAGTTCTTC	CASSFSRGGSEQFF
TRBJ2-5	TRBD2	NA	TRBV15	TGTGCCACCAGCAGGGGCGGGGGGCCCACGGAGACCCAGTACTTC	CATSRGGGPTETQYF
TRBJ1-1	NA	NA	TRBV10-3	TGTGCCATCAGTGAGCTTCCACAGGGGAACACTGAAGCTTTCTTT	CAISELPQGNTEAFF
TRBJ1-5	NA	NA	TRBV5-4	TGTGCCAGCAGCGCGGGACTCAATCAGCCCCAGCATTTT	CASSAGLNQPQHF
TRBJ2-5	TRBD2	NA	TRBV27	TGTGCCAGCAGCAGATTCGGACTAGCGGAAACAGAGACCCAGTACTTC	CASSRFGLAETETQYF
TRBJ1-1	TRBD1	NA	TRBV30	TGTGCCTGGAGTTCCTCTAGGACAGGGGCATCCACTGAAGCTTTCTTT	CAWSSSRTGASTEAFF
TRBJ2-2	NA	NA	TRBV30	TGTGCCTCCCCTCTGTGGAACACCGGGGAGCTGTTTTTT	CASPLWNTGELFF
TRBJ2-3	NA	NA	TRBV28	TGTGCCAGCAGGGGCACAGCCACAGATACGCAGTATTTT	CASRGTATDTQYF
TRBJ1-3	NA	NA	TRBV7-9	TGTGCCAGCAGCCGGGAGTCTGGAAACACCATATATTTT	CASSRESGNTIYF
TRBJ1-4	TRBD1	NA	TRBV5-6	TGTGCCAGCAGCTTGGGGCCCGGGACAGGTAATGAAAAACTGTTTTTT	CASSLGPGTGNEKLFF
TRBJ1-2	NA	once	TRBV5-4	TGTGCCAGCAGCGAAAAACAGGGATCCTATGGCTACACCTTC	CASSEKQGSYGYTF
TRBJ2-3	NA	NA	TRBV4-2	TGTGCCAGCAGCCATTGTTTGTGGGGGGAGGATGGAGATACGCAGTATTTT	CASSHCLWGEDGDTQYF
TRBJ1-2	TRBD1	NA	TRBV29-1	TGCAGCGTTTCGTTGGGACAGAACCCATATGGCTACACCTTC	CSVSLGQNPYGYTF
TRBJ1-6	NA	NA	TRBV30	TGTGCCTGGAGTCCCGCCCGGGCAGGACTTTCACCCCTCCACTTT	CAWSPARAGLSPLHF
TRBJ2-1	TRBD2	NA	TRBV5-1	TGCGCCAGCAGCGTGGGACTAGCGGGGGGCCAAGAGCAGTTCTTC	CASSVGLAGGQEQFF
TRBJ2-2	TRBD2	NA	TRBV7-2	TGTGCCAGCAGCGAACTAGCGGGGGTAGCCGGGGAGCTGTTTTTT	CASSELAGVAGELFF
TRBJ2-7	TRBD2	NA	TRBV4-2	TGTGCCAGCAGCCCCCGACTAGCGCCAAACTCCTACGAGCAGTACTTC	CASSPRLAPNSYEQYF
TRBJ2-5	NA	NA	TRBV5-6	TGTGCCAGCAGCTGGGGGGCGGGGGCGTCACAAGAGACCCAGTACTTC	CASSWGAGASQETQYF
TRBJ2-1	TRBD1	NA	TRBV7-2	TGTGCCAGCAGCTCGACAGGGTCCCGGGAGCAGTTCTTC	CASSSTGSREQFF
TRBJ2-1	NA	NA	TRBV11-3	TGTGCCAGCTCCGCATGGGAGAATGGGCAGTTCTTC	CASSAWENGQFF
TRBJ2-3	NA	few	TRBV18	TGTGCCAGCTCACCAGACCCCGGGTGGCCGCAGTATTTT	CASSPDPGWPQYF
TRBJ2-5	TRBD1	NA	TRBV11-2	TGTGCCAGCAGCTCCGGGATCGGGACAGCGGAGACCCAGTACTTC	CASSSGIGTAETQYF
TRBJ2-2	TRBD1	NA	TRBV30	TGTGCCTGGAGTGGGGACAGGGTAGGGGGAACCGGGGAGCTGTTTTTT	CAWSGDRVGGTGELFF
TRBJ2-7	NA	once	TRBV10-1	TGCGCCAGCAGTGACAACTCCTACGAGCAGTACTTC	CASSDNSYEQYF
TRBJ1-5	NA	NA	TRBV9	TGTGCCAGCAGCACGAATCAGGGGCAGCCCCAGCATTTT	CASSTNQGQPQHF
TRBJ2-4	NA	once	TRBV5-1	TGCGCCAGCAAAAAGGCTTTCCAGGGAAGTGGAAACATTCAGTACTTC	CASKKAFQGSGNIQYF
TRBJ2-2	TRBD1	NA	TRBV4-2	TGTGCCAGCAGCCAACAAGCCAGGGGGACCGACACCGGGGAGCTGTTTTTT	CASSQQARGTDTGELFF
TRBJ2-2	NA	NA	TRBV7-2	TGTGCCAGCAGCTTAATCGACAGGACCGGGGAGCTGTTTTTT	CASSLIDRTGELFF
TRBJ1-1	TRBD1	NA	TRBV18	TGTGCCAGCTCACCGGGCAGGGGGACTGAAGCTTTCTTT	CASSPGRGTEAFF
TRBJ1-2	TRBD1	NA	TRBV29-1	TGCAGCGTTGAAGATCGGGACAGGGTCGGTGGCTACACCTTC	CSVEDRDRVGGYTF
TRBJ1-2	NA	NA	TRBV4-1	TGCGCCAGCAGCCCCGGGTCTCCCGACCTTAACTATGGCTACACCTTC	CASSPGSPDLNYGYTF
TRBJ2-2	TRBD1	NA	TRBV30	TGTGCCTGGAGTGCCGACAGGGTAGGGACCGGGGAGCTGTTTTTT	CAWSADRVGTGELFF
TRBJ2-2	TRBD2	NA	TRBV19	TGTGCCAGTAGTATTGGGCTAGCGGGGTCCGGGCTGTTTTTT	CASSIGLAGSGLFF
TRBJ1-4	NA	few	TRBV2	TGTGCCAGCAGTGTTACCGGACTGGGGGAAAAACTGTTTTTT	CASSVTGLGEKLFF
TRBJ2-7	TRBD2	NA	TRBV9	TGTGCCAGCAGCGTAGGGGCTAGCGGGGGAGGGTACGAGCAGTACTTC	CASSVGASGGGYEQYF